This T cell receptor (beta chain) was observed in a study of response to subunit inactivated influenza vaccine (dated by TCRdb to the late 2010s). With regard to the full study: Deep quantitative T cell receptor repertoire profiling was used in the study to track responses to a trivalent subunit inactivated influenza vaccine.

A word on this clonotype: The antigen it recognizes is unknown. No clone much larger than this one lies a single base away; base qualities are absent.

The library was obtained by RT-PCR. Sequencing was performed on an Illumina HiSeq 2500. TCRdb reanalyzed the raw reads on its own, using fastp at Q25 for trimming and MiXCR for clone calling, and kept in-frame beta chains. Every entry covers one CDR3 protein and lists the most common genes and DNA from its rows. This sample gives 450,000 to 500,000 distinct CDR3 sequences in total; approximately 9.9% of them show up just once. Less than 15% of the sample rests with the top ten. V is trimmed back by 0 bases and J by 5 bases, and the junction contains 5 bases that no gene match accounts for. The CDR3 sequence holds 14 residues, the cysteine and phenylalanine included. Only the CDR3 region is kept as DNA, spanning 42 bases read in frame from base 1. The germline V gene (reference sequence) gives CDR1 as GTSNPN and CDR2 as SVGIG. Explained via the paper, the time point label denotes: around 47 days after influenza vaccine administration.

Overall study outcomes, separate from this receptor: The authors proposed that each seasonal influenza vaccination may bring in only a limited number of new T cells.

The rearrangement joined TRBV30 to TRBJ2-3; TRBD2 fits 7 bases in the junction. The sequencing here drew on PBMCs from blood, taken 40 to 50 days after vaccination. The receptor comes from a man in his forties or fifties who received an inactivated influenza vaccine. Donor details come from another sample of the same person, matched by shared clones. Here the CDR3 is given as CAWSVGSGIDTQYF. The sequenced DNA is TGTGCCTGGAGTGTTGGGAGCGGGATAGATACGCAGTATTTT.